The sequence of this T cell receptor (beta chain) was determined in a study of TIL therapy for anti-PD-1-resistant metastatic lung cancer. Across the study: Progressing patients received lymphodepletion, expanded TIL infusion and IL-2. Median patient age was 54, ranging about 38-80 years.

Sequencing used immunoSEQ v3. Libraries were sequenced to 2 million to 2.5 million read pairs (survey) or about 5-6 million (deep). Assay: immunoSEQ multiplex PCR; the TCRdb copy retains only in-frame clones and omits some. The sample consists of 50,000 to 60,000 clones, 81% of them appearing once. Described time point: pre-treatment sample, taken before nivolumab and TIL therapy. Adults with stage 4 NSCLC were enrolled in a phase I trial. The CDR3 sequence is 19 residues long. With V trimmed by 5 bases and J by 0 bases, 14 bases remained unmatched. Germline lookup yields CDR1 MDHEN and CDR2 SYDVKM. The specimen comprised blood, sampled at baseline. This receptor was obtained from a person between 25 and 79 years old with non-small cell lung cancer. The chain recombines TRBV28 with TRBJ2-1; 9 bases are a match to TRBD2. CDR3 loop: CASSPWVSGRPSSYNEQFF. The CDR3 DNA follows: TGTGCCAGCAGTCCGTGGGTTAGCGGGAGACCGAGCTCCTACAATGAGCAGTTCTTC. Based on the CDR3 plus reference TRBV28 and TRBJ2-1, the full variable domain is DVKVTQSSRYLVKRTGEKVFLECVQDMDHENMFWYRQDPGLGLRLIYFSYDVKMKEKGDIPEGYSVSREKKERFSLILESASTNQTSMYLCASSPWVSGRPSSYNEQFFGPGTRLTVL.